The rows below give T cell receptor beta chains drawn from one sample of a study of human T cells and chemical hapten exposure. TCRdb ran MiXCR on the 5' RACE reads and lists one entry per CDR3 protein. Found here are about 140,000 distinct CDR3 sequences, 4.1% of them singletons; the top ten hold 1.3% to 1.5%. Receptors originate from a female donor in good health. Both conserved end residues are part of each CDR3. D genes are given only for firm matches. The size of a clone is reported for some rows only, either as once, few or many, or as a class for expanded clones.

J gene | clone size | V gene | D gene | CDR3 DNA | CDR3 protein
TRBJ1-5 | many | TRBV7-2 | - | TGTGCCAGCAGTAAGGGGGGCGGGCGCAATCAGCCCCAGCATTTT | CASSKGGGRNQPQHF
TRBJ2-7 | - | TRBV5-4 | - | TGTGCCAGCAGCCAGGCCGGGACTCTGACCTACGAGCAGTACTTC | CASSQAGTLTYEQYF
TRBJ2-5 | - | TRBV5-4 | - | TGTGCCCTCAGGCGGGGTCTAAAAGAGACCCAGTACTTC | CALRRGLKETQYF
TRBJ1-4 | many | TRBV20-1 | - | TGCAGTGCTAGAGATTTGGGGGCCGGGGCTGAAAAACTGTTTTTT | CSARDLGAGAEKLFF
TRBJ2-5 | many | TRBV27 | TRBD2 | TGTGCCAGCAGTTTATCGAGGGTGAAGGCTAGCGGGGGTGAACAAGAGACCCAGTACTTC | CASSLSRVKASGGEQETQYF
TRBJ2-1 | many | TRBV7-7 | - | TGTGCTAGCAGCTTAGCGTACAGCTCCTACAATGAGCAGTTCTTC | CASSLAYSSYNEQFF
TRBJ1-4 | many | TRBV7-9 | - | TGTGCCAGCAGCTCCCGGCGCGGAGGAGGGAATGAAAAACTGTTTTTT | CASSSRRGGGNEKLFF
TRBJ1-3 | many | TRBV14 | - | TGTGCCAGCAGCCTAGCCCTCTCAGGGTTCGGAAACACCATATATTTT | CASSLALSGFGNTIYF
TRBJ2-1 | few | TRBV19 | TRBD2 | TGTGCCAGTAGTATTGGGGGGGTCTCCTACAATGAGCAGTTCTTC | CASSIGGVSYNEQFF
TRBJ2-2 | - | TRBV24-1 | - | TGTGCCACCAGTGAGGAGAACACCGGGGAGCTGTTTTTT | CATSEENTGELFF
TRBJ1-1 | many | TRBV7-9 | - | TGTGCCAGCAGCTTAGCGCGAGGGCCTGAAGCTTTCTTT | CASSLARGPEAFF
TRBJ1-2 | many | TRBV14 | - | TGTGCCAGCAGCCCGGACTTATCTAACTATGGCTACACCTTC | CASSPDLSNYGYTF
TRBJ2-7 | many | TRBV29-1 | - | TGCAGCGCGCAAGACCGGCCGTTAGGCGAGCAGTACTTC | CSAQDRPLGEQYF
TRBJ2-1 | - | TRBV6-1 | TRBD2 | TGTGCCAGCAGGTTGACTAGCGGGGACGCCAATGAGCAGTTCTTC | CASRLTSGDANEQFF
TRBJ2-1 | - | TRBV19 | TRBD2 | TGTGCCAGTAGTATAGACCTGGGACTAGCGGGGGCCAATGAGCAGTTCTTC | CASSIDLGLAGANEQFF
TRBJ1-3 | few | TRBV27 | - | TGTGCCAGCAGTCCCACGGGAGGGGGTGGAAACACCATATATTTT | CASSPTGGGGNTIYF
TRBJ2-3 | many | TRBV2 | - | TGTGCCAGCAGTCGAGACAGGCATACGCAGTATTTT | CASSRDRHTQYF
TRBJ2-3 | many | TRBV29-1 | - | TGCAGCGTAAGACAGGCGAGGGGAGATACGCAGTATTTT | CSVRQARGDTQYF
TRBJ2-1 | many | TRBV30 | - | TGTGCCTGGAGCGCCGGGTGGGGGGAGCAGTTCTTC | CAWSAGWGEQFF
TRBJ2-3 | few | TRBV9 | TRBD1 | TGTGCCAGCAGCGGTGACAGGGGCCGTACGCAGTATTTT | CASSGDRGRTQYF
TRBJ1-2 | many | TRBV11-2 | - | TGTGCCAGCAGCTCGGTCTTGGCAGCAACGACCTATGGCTACACCTTC | CASSSVLAATTYGYTF
TRBJ2-7 | many | TRBV3-1 | - | TGTGCCAGCAGTCCCTACGAGCAGTACTTC | CASSPYEQYF
TRBJ1-5 | few | TRBV20-1 | - | TGCAGTGCTAGAGATCAACAGGTTAGCAATCAGCCCCAGCATTTT | CSARDQQVSNQPQHF
TRBJ2-1 | many | TRBV7-7 | - | TGTGCTAGCAGCCTGGGTCCCGGGACTGGCTACAATGAGCAGTTCTTC | CASSLGPGTGYNEQFF
TRBJ1-6 | many | TRBV9 | TRBD1 | TGTGCCAGCAGCGTAGTCGACAGGGGATTGTCGCCCCTCCACTTT | CASSVVDRGLSPLHF
TRBJ2-3 | - | TRBV2 | TRBD2 | TGTGCCAGCAACAGAGGGGCTAGCGGGGAAACAGATACGCAGTATTTT | CASNRGASGETDTQYF
TRBJ1-2 | many | TRBV20-1 | - | TGCAGTGCTAGAGGGGGGGGCGACCTAAACTATGGCTACACCTTC | CSARGGGDLNYGYTF